This entry lists 13 T cell receptor beta chains sequenced from one sample in a study of blood T cell repertoires in COVID-19. Profiled with immunoSEQ multiplex PCR; TCRdb holds only in-frame clones, not every one. This table has 430,000 or so clones, around nine tenths appearing once. The sample was PBMCs or T cells enriched from blood (not recorded which). The receptor source for this set is a woman aged 18-29 years who had been exposed to COVID-19.

The chain is built from TRBV28 and TRBJ1-5, with TRBD1 identical over 7 bases. Germline CDR1 and CDR2: MDHEN and SYDVKM. Losses at the gene ends were 5 bases for V and 5 bases for J; bases not matched to a gene: 9. The CDR3 is 15 amino acids. The CDR3 nucleotides are TGTGCCAGCAGTCGACTAGACAGGGATTATCAGCCCCAGCATTTT. Protein product: CASSRLDRDYQPQHF.

This chain connects TRBV2 to TRBJ2-1; 11 positions match TRBD2. The germline CDR1 and CDR2 sequences are SNHLY and FYNNEI. J was trimmed by 0 bases and V by 4 bases; bases with no gene match: 8. This CDR3 has 18 residues. This CDR3 reads CASSVTSGALSSYNEQFF. CDR3 in DNA: TGTGCCAGCAGTGTGACTAGCGGGGCCCTAAGCTCCTACAATGAGCAGTTCTTC.

V is TRBV29-1 and J is TRBJ2-1; 9 bases fit TRBD2. Germline-derived CDR1 and CDR2 are SQVTM and ANQGSEA. The CDR3 loop spans 14 amino acids. The ends lost 2 bases at V and 7 bases at J; junction bases unmatched: 6. DNA of the CDR3: TGCAGCGTTGAAAGCAGCGGGGGGACAAATGAGCAGTTCTTC. Residues: CSVESSGGTNEQFF.

This rearrangement joins TRBV7-9 to TRBJ2-7; D is uncertain. V lost 1 base and J lost 2, with 9 bases in between. CDR1 is SEHNR and CDR2 is FQNEAQ in the germline V gene (reference sequence). The CDR3 runs to 14 residues. CDR3 sequence: CASSLGFPAYEQYF. The CDR3 DNA sequence: TGTGCCAGCAGCTTAGGATTCCCAGCCTACGAGCAGTACTTC.

Turning to this clone: Other DNA sequences in this sample translate to the same CDR3. The CDR3 sequence is CASSLASGRTDTQYF. The CDR3 nucleotides read TGTGCCAGCAGCTTAGCTAGCGGGCGCACAGATACGCAGTATTTT. The rearrangement links TRBV7-2 to TRBJ2-3, with TRBD2 matching 7 bases. This CDR3 has 15 amino acids. The junction had 1 base not matched to a gene; V was cut back by 0 bases and J by 1 base. CDR1 is SGHTA and CDR2 is FQGNSA in the germline V gene.

There are a few counts of this clone. This chain connects TRBV6-5 to TRBJ1-5; TRBD1 matches 7 bases. The CDR3 has 13 amino acids. CDR1 is MNHEY and CDR2 is SVGAGI in the germline V gene. V gave up 6 bases and J gave up 7 bases; unmatched junction bases: 6. Here the CDR3 reads CASSQGGRQPQHF. The CDR3 DNA is TGTGCCAGCAGCCAAGGGGGCAGACAGCCCCAGCATTTT.

The V and J genes are TRBV29-1 and TRBJ2-7, with D possibly being TRBD2 (6 bases). The V end lost 4 bases, the J end lost 3 bases, and 22 bases lay between the germline ends. Germline CDR1 SQVTM, CDR2 ANQGSEA. This CDR3 comprises 16 residues. Here the CDR3 DNA reads TGCAGCGTTGTTCTGGGATGGCGGGGAGCATTCTACGAGCAGTACTTC. Translating it yields CSVVLGWRGAFYEQYF.

The chain links TRBV28 to TRBJ2-1; 9 bases agree with TRBD1. The CDR3 contains 17 residues. In germline, CDR1 is MDHEN, CDR2 SYDVKM. Germline trimming cut 4 bases from V and 8 bases from J; bases unmatched to any gene: 15. CDR3 in DNA: TGTGCCAGCAGTTCACCTCGGAGACAGGGGGTTCGCCATGAGCAGTTCTTC. It translates to CASSSPRRQGVRHEQFF.

This clone occurred a few times. The V and J genes are TRBV14 and TRBJ2-7; 7 bases match TRBD2. This CDR3 contains 13 residues. V lost 5 bases to trimming and J lost 6 bases; unmatched junction nucleotides: 7. The germline V gene has CDR1 SGHDN and CDR2 FVKESK. The CDR3 sequence: CASSFRGGGEQYF. CDR3 DNA sequence: TGTGCCAGCAGCTTTCGGGGCGGGGGCGAGCAGTACTTC.

The chain couples TRBV4-3 to TRBJ2-5; TRBD2 matches at 15 bases. CDR3 size: 17 residues. The germline V gene encodes CDR1 LGHNA and CDR2 YSLEER. V trimming: 0 bases; J trimming: 5 bases; junction bases outside the gene matches: 4. The CDR3, as DNA: TGCGCCAGCAGCCAAGAGGGACTAGCGGGGGGTGGGGAGACCCAGTACTTC. It is translated as CASSQEGLAGGGETQYF.

This rearrangement joins TRBV25-1 to TRBJ2-5; 7 nucleotides line up with TRBD2. The V gene end was trimmed by 6 bases and the J gene end by 4 bases; junction bases not matched to a gene: 11. There are 15 residues in the CDR3. Germline-derived CDR1 and CDR2 are MGHDK and SYGVNS. This CDR3 reads CASSLPVGRGETQYF. CDR3 DNA sequence: TGTGCCAGCAGCCTACCGGTAGGGAGGGGAGAGACCCAGTACTTC.

The V call is TRBV9, the J call TRBJ2-2; 10 bases agree with TRBD2. With 3 bases clipped from V and 4 bases from J, the junction kept 3 bases outside the gene matches. Germline V gives CDR1 SGDLS, CDR2 YYNGEE. The CDR3 loop spans 15 amino acids. CDR3 loop: CASSERTSGTGELFF. DNA of the CDR3: TGTGCCAGCAGCGAGCGGACTAGCGGCACCGGGGAGCTGTTTTTT.

The genes are TRBV7-9 and TRBJ1-2; D perhaps matches TRBD1 (6 bases). The germline V gene has CDR1 SEHNR and CDR2 FQNEAQ (reference sequence). This CDR3 spans 12 amino acids. V was pared by 4 bases and J by 8 bases, with 11 bases between. The CDR3 sequence is CASSYRDLGYTF. The CDR3 DNA reads TGTGCCAGCAGCTACAGGGATTTAGGCTACACCTTC.